A selection of T cell receptor beta chains follows, all from one sample in a study of cytomegalovirus exposure and HLA in healthy donors. TCRdb's copy holds only in-frame clones and misses some; the assay was immunoSEQ multiplex PCR. The sample contains tens of thousands of clones, approximately 70% of which appear only once. Sequencing input: PBMCs. These receptors originate from a male donor in good health and CMV-seropositive. The CDR3 runs from the conserved cysteine through the conserved F or W. Each record gives: clone size, V gene, J gene, D gene, CDR3 DNA, CDR3 protein. The D gene is left open where the match is weak. The size entry is marked missing in some rows and otherwise reads once, few, many or a size class.

size: few
V: TRBV5-6
J: TRBJ2-7
D: .
DNA: TGTGCCAGCAGCATGTCGGCCTACGAGCAGTACTTC
CDR3: CASSMSAYEQYF

size: .
V: TRBV7-2
J: TRBJ2-1
D: .
DNA: TGTGCCAGCAGCTTAGCCATTTCCAATGAGCAGTTCTTC
CDR3: CASSLAISNEQFF

size: .
V: TRBV11-2
J: TRBJ1-2
D: .
DNA: TGTGCCAGCAGCTTAGAGCAGTCGTGGAACTATGACTACACCTTC
CDR3: CASSLEQSWNYDYTF

size: few
V: TRBV5-1
J: TRBJ2-1
D: TRBD1
DNA: TGCGCCAGCAGCGGGACAGTATCCTACAATGAGCAGTTCTTC
CDR3: CASSGTVSYNEQFF

size: medium-sized
V: TRBV6-6
J: TRBJ2-3
D: .
DNA: TGTGCCAGCAGTCAGGAGGCAGATACGCAGTATTTT
CDR3: CASSQEADTQYF

size: few
V: TRBV5-1
J: TRBJ2-7
D: TRBD2
DNA: TGCGCCAGCAGCGTGGTAGCTAGCGGGAGCTACGAGCAGTACTTC
CDR3: CASSVVASGSYEQYF

size: .
V: TRBV5-8
J: TRBJ2-5
D: TRBD2
DNA: TGTGCCAGCAGCTTGGGGGGGACTAGCGCGGGTCTGGGGACCCAGTACTTC
CDR3: CASSLGGTSAGLGTQYF

size: few
V: TRBV7-9
J: TRBJ2-7
D: .
DNA: TGTGCCAGCAGCTTAGGGGAGACCAGGACCTACGAGCAGTACTTC
CDR3: CASSLGETRTYEQYF

size: once
V: TRBV7-9
J: TRBJ2-7
D: TRBD1
DNA: TGTGCCAGCAGCACCCGACAGGGGGCGTACGAGCAGTACTTC
CDR3: CASSTRQGAYEQYF

size: .
V: TRBV19
J: TRBJ2-5
D: TRBD1
DNA: TGTGCCAGTAGTATAGACGCCGGGACAGGGGTCCGAGAGACCCAGTACTTC
CDR3: CASSIDAGTGVRETQYF

size: .
V: TRBV7-9
J: TRBJ2-3
D: TRBD2
DNA: TGTGCCAGCAGCTTGCTAGCGGGAACAGATACGCAGTATTTT
CDR3: CASSLLAGTDTQYF

size: .
V: TRBV6-1
J: TRBJ1-2
D: .
DNA: TGTGCCAGCAGTGAAGTATGGACACCGACCTATGGCTACACCTTC
CDR3: CASSEVWTPTYGYTF

size: .
V: TRBV5-1
J: TRBJ2-2
D: .
DNA: TGCGCCAGCAGCTTATCCCCGGGGTTTGGGGAGCTGTTTTTT
CDR3: CASSLSPGFGELFF

size: few
V: TRBV19
J: TRBJ1-1
D: .
DNA: TGTGCCAGTAGTCCATTGGACACCATGAACACTGAAGCTTTCTTT
CDR3: CASSPLDTMNTEAFF

size: .
V: TRBV7-3
J: TRBJ2-7
D: .
DNA: TGTGCCAGCAGCTTAGATGGGGCCCAATCTTCCTACGAGCAGTACTTC
CDR3: CASSLDGAQSSYEQYF

size: .
V: TRBV6-4
J: TRBJ2-5
D: TRBD2
DNA: TGTGCCAGCAGTGAAGCACTAGCGGGAGTAGAAGAGACCCAGTACTTC
CDR3: CASSEALAGVEETQYF

size: once
V: TRBV5-1
J: TRBJ1-1
D: .
DNA: TGCGCCAGCAGCTTTGTCACAGGTGGGAACACTGAAGCTTTCTTT
CDR3: CASSFVTGGNTEAFF

size: .
V: TRBV4-1
J: TRBJ2-2
D: .
DNA: TGCGCCAGCAGCCGGATAAACCAGGGTAGAAGAACCGGGGAGCTGTTTTTT
CDR3: CASSRINQGRRTGELFF

size: .
V: TRBV4-3
J: TRBJ2-7
D: TRBD1
DNA: TGCGCCAGCAGCCTTTTCGGACAGGGTTCCTACGAGCAGTACTTC
CDR3: CASSLFGQGSYEQYF

size: .
V: TRBV19
J: TRBJ1-5
D: TRBD1
DNA: TGTGCCACCTTAAGGGACAGGGGGAGCAATCAGCCCCAGCATTTT
CDR3: CATLRDRGSNQPQHF

size: .
V: TRBV30
J: TRBJ2-5
D: .
DNA: TGTGCCTGGAGTGAAGAGGTTGAGCAGTACTTC
CDR3: CAWSEEVEQYF

size: .
V: TRBV19
J: TRBJ2-3
D: TRBD2
DNA: TGTGCCAGTAGTATTATCACTAGCGGCCTCACAGATACGCAGTATTTT
CDR3: CASSIITSGLTDTQYF

size: .
V: TRBV7-9
J: TRBJ2-7
D: .
DNA: TGTTCCAGCAGTAGGGACAACTACGAGCAGTACTTC
CDR3: CSSSRDNYEQYF

size: .
V: TRBV11-2
J: TRBJ2-3
D: TRBD2
DNA: TGTGCCAGCAGCCCCTTCCCCAGCGGGGGGTTAGGCACAGATACGCAGTATTTT
CDR3: CASSPFPSGGLGTDTQYF

size: .
V: TRBV7-9
J: TRBJ1-1
D: .
DNA: TGTGCCAGCAGCTTAGTAGCAGGGAAGAACACTGAAGCTTTCTTT
CDR3: CASSLVAGKNTEAFF

size: .
V: TRBV4-1
J: TRBJ1-1
D: .
DNA: TGCGCCAGCAGCCAAGGTTTAGACAGGATCAACACTGAAGCTTTCTTT
CDR3: CASSQGLDRINTEAFF

size: .
V: TRBV6-1
J: TRBJ2-3
D: .
DNA: TGTGCCAGCAGTGAATTTCTCTCAGGCACAGATACGCAGTATTTT
CDR3: CASSEFLSGTDTQYF

size: .
V: TRBV9
J: TRBJ1-1
D: TRBD1
DNA: TGTGCCAGCAGCGTAGGAGGGGCAGGGGGCGCTTTCTTT
CDR3: CASSVGGAGGAFF

size: .
V: TRBV18
J: TRBJ2-7
D: TRBD2
DNA: TGTGCCAGCTCACCACCGCAGCTAGCGGCTTCCTACGAGCAGTACTTC
CDR3: CASSPPQLAASYEQYF

size: .
V: TRBV9
J: TRBJ2-2
D: TRBD2
DNA: TGTGCCAGCAGCGTATTGGGGGGACTAGGTGGGAACACCGGGGAGCTGTTTTTT
CDR3: CASSVLGGLGGNTGELFF

size: .
V: TRBV7-9
J: TRBJ1-2
D: .
DNA: TGTGCCAGCAGCTCGTTTTTACAGGGACCTCGGGGCTACACCTTC
CDR3: CASSSFLQGPRGYTF